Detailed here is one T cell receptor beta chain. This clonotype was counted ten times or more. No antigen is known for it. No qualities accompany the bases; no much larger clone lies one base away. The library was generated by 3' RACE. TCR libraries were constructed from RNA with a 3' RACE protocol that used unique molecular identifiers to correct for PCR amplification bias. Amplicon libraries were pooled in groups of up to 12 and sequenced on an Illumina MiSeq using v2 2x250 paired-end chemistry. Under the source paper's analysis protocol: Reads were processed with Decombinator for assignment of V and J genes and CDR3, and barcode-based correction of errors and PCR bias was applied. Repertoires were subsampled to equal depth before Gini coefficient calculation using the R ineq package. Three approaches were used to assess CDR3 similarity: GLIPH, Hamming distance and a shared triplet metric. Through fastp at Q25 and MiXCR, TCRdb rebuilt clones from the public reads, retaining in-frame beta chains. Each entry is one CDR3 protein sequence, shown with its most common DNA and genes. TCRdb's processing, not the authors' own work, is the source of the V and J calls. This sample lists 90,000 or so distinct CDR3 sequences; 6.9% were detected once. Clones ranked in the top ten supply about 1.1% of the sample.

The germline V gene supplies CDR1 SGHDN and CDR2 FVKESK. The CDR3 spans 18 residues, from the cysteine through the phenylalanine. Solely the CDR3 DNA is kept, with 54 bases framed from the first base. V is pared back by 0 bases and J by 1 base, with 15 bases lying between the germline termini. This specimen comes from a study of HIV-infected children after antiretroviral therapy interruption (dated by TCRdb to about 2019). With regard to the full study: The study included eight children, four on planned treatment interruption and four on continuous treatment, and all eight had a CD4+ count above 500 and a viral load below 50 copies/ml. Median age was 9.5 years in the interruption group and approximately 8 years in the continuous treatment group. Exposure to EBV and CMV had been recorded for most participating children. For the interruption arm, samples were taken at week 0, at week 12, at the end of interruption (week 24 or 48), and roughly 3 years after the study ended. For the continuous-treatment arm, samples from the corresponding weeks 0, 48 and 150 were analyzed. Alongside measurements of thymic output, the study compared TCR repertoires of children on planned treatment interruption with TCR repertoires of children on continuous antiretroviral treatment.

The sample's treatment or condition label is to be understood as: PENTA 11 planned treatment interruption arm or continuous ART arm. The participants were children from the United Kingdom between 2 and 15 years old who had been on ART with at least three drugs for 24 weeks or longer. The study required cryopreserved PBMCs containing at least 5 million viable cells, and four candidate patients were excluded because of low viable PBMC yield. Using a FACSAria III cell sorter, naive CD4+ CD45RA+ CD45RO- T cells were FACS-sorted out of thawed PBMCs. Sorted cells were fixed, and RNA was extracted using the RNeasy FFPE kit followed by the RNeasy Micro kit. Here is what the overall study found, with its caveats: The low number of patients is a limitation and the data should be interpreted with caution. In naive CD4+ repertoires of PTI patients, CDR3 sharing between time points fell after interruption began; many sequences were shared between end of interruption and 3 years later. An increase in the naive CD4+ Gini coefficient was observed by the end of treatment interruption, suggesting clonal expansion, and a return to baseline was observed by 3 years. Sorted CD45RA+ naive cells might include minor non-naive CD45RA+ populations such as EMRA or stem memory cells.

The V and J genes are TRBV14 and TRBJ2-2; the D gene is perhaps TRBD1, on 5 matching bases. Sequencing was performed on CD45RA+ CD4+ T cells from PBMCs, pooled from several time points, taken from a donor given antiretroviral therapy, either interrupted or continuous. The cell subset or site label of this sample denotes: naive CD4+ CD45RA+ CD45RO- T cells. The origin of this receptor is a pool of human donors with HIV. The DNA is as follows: TGTGCCAGCAGCCAAGATCAGCAGGGCCCTCGGAACACCGGGGAGCTGTTTTTT. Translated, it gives CASSQDQQGPRNTGELFF.